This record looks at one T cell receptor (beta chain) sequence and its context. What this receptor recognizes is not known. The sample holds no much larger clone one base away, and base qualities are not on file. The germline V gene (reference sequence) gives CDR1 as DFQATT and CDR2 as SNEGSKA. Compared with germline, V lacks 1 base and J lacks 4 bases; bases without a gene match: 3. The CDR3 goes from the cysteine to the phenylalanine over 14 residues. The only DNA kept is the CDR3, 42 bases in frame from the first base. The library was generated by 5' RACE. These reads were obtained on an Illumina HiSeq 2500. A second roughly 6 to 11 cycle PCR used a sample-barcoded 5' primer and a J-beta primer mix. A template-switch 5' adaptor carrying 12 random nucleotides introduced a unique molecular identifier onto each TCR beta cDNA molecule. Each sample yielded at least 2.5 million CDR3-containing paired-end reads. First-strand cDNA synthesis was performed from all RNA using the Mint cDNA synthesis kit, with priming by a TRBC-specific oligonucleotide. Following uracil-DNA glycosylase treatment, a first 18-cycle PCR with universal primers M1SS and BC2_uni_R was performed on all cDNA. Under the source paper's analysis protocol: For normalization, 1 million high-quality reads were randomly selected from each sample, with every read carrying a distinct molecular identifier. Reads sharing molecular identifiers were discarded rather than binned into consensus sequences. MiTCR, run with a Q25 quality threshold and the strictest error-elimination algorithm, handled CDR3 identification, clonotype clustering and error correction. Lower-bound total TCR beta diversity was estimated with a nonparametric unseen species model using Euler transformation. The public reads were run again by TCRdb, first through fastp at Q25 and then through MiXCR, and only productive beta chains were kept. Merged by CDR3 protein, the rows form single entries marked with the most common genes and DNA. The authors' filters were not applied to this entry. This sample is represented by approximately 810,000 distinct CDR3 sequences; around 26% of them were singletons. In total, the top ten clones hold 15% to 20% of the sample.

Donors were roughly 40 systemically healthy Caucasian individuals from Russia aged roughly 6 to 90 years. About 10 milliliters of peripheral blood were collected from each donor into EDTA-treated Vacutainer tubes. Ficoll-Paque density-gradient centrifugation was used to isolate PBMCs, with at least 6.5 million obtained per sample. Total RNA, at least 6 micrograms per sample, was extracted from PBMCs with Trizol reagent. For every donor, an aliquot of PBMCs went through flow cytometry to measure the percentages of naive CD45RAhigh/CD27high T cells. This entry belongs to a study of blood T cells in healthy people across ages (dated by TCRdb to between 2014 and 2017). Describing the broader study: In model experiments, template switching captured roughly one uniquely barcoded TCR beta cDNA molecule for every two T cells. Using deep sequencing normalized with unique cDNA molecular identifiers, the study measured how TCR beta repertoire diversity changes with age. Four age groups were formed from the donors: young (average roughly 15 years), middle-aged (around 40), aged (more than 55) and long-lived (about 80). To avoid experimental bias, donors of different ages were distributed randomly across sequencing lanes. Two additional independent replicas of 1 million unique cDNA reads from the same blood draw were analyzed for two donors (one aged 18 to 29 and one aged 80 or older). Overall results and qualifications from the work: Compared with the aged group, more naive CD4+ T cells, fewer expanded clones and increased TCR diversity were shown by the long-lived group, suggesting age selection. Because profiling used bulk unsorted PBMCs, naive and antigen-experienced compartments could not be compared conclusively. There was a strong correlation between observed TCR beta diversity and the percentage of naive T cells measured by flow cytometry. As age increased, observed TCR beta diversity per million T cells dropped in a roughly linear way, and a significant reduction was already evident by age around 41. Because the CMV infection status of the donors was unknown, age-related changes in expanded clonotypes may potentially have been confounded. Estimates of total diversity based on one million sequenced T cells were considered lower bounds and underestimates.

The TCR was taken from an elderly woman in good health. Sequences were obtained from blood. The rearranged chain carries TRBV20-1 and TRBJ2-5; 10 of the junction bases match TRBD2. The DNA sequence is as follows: TGCAGTGCTAGAGTTATAGCGGGGGGAGAGACCCAGTACTTC. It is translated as CSARVIAGGETQYF.